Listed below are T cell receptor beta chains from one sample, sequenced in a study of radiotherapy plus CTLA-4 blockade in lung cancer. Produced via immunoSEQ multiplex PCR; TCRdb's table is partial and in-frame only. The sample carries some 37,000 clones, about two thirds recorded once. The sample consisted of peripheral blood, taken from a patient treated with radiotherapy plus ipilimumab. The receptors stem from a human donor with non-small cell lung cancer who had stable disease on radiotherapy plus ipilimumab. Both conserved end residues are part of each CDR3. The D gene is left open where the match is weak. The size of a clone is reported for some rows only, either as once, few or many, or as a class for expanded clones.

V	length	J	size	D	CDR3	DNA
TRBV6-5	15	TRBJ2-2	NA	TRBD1	CASSDRGLSTGELFF	TGTGCCAGCAGCGACAGGGGGCTGAGCACCGGGGAGCTGTTTTTT
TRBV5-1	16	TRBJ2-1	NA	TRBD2	CASSLLGAGAYNEQFF	TGCGCCAGCAGCTTACTCGGCGCGGGGGCCTACAATGAGCAGTTCTTC
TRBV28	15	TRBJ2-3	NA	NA	CASSARGILADTQYF	TGTGCCAGCAGCGCGCGGGGCATCCTCGCGGATACGCAGTATTTT
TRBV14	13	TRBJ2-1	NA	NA	CASSQELGRGRFF	TGTGCCAGCAGCCAAGAGTTGGGCAGGGGTCGGTTCTTC
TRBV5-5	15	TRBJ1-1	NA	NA	CASSLRGFMNTEAFF	TGTGCCAGCAGCCTCAGGGGATTCATGAACACTGAAGCTTTCTTT
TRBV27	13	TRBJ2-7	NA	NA	CASSYRGGYEQYF	TGTGCCAGCAGTTACCGAGGGGGCTACGAGCAGTACTTC
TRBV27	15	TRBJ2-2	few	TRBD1	CASSTTGGNTGELFF	TGTGCCAGCAGTACGACAGGGGGGAACACCGGGGAGCTGTTTTTT
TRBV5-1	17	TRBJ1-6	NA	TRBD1	CASSLAGTGTYNSPLHF	TGCGCCAGCAGCTTGGCCGGGACAGGAACTTATAATTCACCCCTCCACTTT
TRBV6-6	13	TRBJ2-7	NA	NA	CASTIDSIYEQYF	TGTGCCAGCACCATCGACAGCATATACGAGCAGTACTTC
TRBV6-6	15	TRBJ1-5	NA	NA	CASSYSPDTDQPQHF	TGTGCCAGCAGTTACTCCCCGGACACCGATCAGCCCCAGCATTTT
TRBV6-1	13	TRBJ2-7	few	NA	CASDNSRSYEQYF	TGTGCCAGCGATAACTCCCGCTCCTACGAGCAGTACTTC
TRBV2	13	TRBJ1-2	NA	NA	CASSEAAVYGYTF	TGTGCCAGCAGTGAAGCCGCGGTCTATGGCTACACCTTC
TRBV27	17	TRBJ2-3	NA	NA	CASSLGRAGTVTDTQYF	TGTGCCAGCAGTTTGGGAAGGGCGGGGACGGTCACAGATACGCAGTATTTT
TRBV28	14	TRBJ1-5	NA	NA	CASKPGPGFQPQHF	TGTGCCAGCAAACCGGGCCCGGGATTTCAGCCCCAGCATTTT
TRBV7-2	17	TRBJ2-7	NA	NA	CASSLLGGQSFSYEQYF	TGTGCCAGCAGCTTATTGGGTGGACAGAGTTTTTCCTACGAGCAGTACTTC
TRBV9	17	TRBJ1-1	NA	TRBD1	CASSERDRGLSATEAFF	TGTGCCAGCAGCGAGAGGGACAGGGGGCTTTCGGCTACTGAAGCTTTCTTT
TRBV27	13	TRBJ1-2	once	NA	CASSFGGNYGYTF	TGTGCCAGCAGTTTCGGGGGAAACTATGGCTACACCTTC
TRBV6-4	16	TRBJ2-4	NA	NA	CASREGLYLAKNIQYF	TGTGCCAGCAGGGAGGGGTTATATTTAGCCAAAAACATTCAGTACTTC
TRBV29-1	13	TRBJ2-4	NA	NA	CSVESRGRDIQYF	TGCAGCGTTGAGAGCAGGGGTAGGGACATTCAGTACTTC
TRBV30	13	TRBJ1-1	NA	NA	CAWNLRGDTEAFF	TGTGCCTGGAATCTCAGGGGAGATACTGAAGCTTTCTTT
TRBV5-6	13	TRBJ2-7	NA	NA	CASSLGQNYEQYF	TGTGCCAGCAGCTTGGGGCAGAACTACGAGCAGTACTTC
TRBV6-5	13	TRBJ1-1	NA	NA	CASSYFGDTEAFF	TGTGCCAGCAGTTATTTCGGGGACACTGAAGCTTTCTTT
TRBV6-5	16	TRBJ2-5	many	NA	CASSYSRTNLGETQYF	TGTGCCAGCAGTTACTCGAGGACAAATTTGGGGGAGACCCAGTACTTC
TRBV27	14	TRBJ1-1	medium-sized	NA	CASSLQGQNTEAFF	TGTGCCAGCAGTTTACAGGGTCAGAACACTGAAGCTTTCTTT
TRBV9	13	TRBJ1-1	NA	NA	CASSVSPEGEAFF	TGTGCCAGCAGCGTAAGTCCCGAGGGTGAAGCTTTCTTT
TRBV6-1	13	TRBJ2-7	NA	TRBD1	CASKRQGAYEQYF	TGTGCCAGCAAGCGACAGGGCGCCTACGAGCAGTACTTC
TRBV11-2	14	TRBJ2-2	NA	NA	CASSSGSNTGELFF	TGTGCCAGCAGCTCGGGATCGAACACCGGGGAGCTGTTTTTT
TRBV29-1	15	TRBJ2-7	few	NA	CSALGGGSQGYEQYF	TGCAGCGCCTTGGGGGGGGGCAGCCAAGGGTACGAGCAGTACTTC
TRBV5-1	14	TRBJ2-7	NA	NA	CASSLSAGTYEQYF	TGCGCCAGCAGCTTGTCTGCAGGGACCTACGAGCAGTACTTC
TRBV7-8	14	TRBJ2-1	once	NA	CASSFERGYNEQFF	TGTGCCAGCAGCTTCGAAAGGGGTTACAATGAGCAGTTCTTC
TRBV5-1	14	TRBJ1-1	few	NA	CASRRATGNTEAFF	TGCGCCAGCAGACGCGCGACAGGGAACACTGAAGCTTTCTTT
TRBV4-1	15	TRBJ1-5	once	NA	CASSQVQGRNQPQHF	TGCGCCAGCAGCCAAGTACAGGGAAGGAATCAGCCCCAGCATTTT
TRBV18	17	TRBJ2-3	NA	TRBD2	CASSRRTSGIDTDTQYF	TGTGCCAGCTCACGACGGACTAGCGGGATCGACACAGATACGCAGTATTTT
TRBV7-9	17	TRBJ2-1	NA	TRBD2	CASSPWAGGFSYNEQFF	TGTGCCAGCAGCCCGTGGGCCGGGGGGTTCTCCTACAATGAGCAGTTCTTC
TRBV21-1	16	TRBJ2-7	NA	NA	CASSIKDRGAPYEQYF	TGTGCCAGCAGCATAAAGGACAGGGGGGCCCCCTACGAGCAGTACTTC
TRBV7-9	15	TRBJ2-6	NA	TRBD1	CASRQGDSGANVLTF	TGTGCCAGCCGACAGGGCGACTCTGGGGCCAACGTCCTGACTTTC
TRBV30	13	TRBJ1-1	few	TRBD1	CAWSRTGFTEAFF	TGTGCCTGGAGCCGGACAGGGTTCACTGAAGCTTTCTTT
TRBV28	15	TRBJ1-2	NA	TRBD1	CASSSEGQGIYGYTF	TGTGCCAGCAGCTCAGAAGGACAGGGCATCTATGGCTACACCTTC
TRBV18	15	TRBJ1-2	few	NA	CASSSGQPSVYGYTF	TGTGCCAGCTCTTCCGGACAGCCCTCGGTCTATGGCTACACCTTC
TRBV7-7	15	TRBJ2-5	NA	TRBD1	CASSDGTGRQETQYF	TGTGCCAGCAGCGATGGGACAGGGCGGCAAGAGACCCAGTACTTC
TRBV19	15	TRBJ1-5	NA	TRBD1	CASSMTGKGNQPQHF	TGTGCCAGTAGTATGACAGGGAAGGGCAATCAGCCCCAGCATTTT
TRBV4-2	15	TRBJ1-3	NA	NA	CASSSPGLSGNTIYF	TGTGCCAGCAGCTCGCCGGGACTCTCTGGAAACACCATATATTTT
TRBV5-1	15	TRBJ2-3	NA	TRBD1	CAIGNEGQSTDTQYF	TGCGCCATCGGAAACGAGGGACAGAGCACAGATACGCAGTATTTT
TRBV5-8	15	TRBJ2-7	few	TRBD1	CASIAGTGTSYEQYF	TGTGCCAGCATCGCCGGGACAGGGACCTCCTACGAGCAGTACTTC
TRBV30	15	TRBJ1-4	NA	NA	CAYCLPGTYPEKLFF	TGTGCCTACTGCCTCCCCGGGACATACCCGGAAAAACTGTTTTTT
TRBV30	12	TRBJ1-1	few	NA	CAWKPPWEGAFF	TGTGCCTGGAAACCCCCTTGGGAGGGAGCTTTCTTT
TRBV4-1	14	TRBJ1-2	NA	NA	CASSQVHTGYGYTF	TGCGCCAGCAGCCAAGTCCACACAGGGTATGGCTACACCTTC
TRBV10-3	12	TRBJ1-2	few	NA	CAISFDSYGYTF	TGTGCCATCAGTTTCGACAGTTATGGCTACACCTTC
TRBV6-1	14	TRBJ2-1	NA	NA	CASSEGLKRTEQFF	TGTGCCAGCAGTGAAGGGCTAAAGCGGACTGAGCAGTTCTTC
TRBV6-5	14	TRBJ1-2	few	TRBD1	CASSPAGGSYGYTF	TGTGCCAGCAGTCCCGCAGGGGGGTCTTATGGCTACACCTTC
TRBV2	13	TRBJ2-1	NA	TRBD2	CASSVGGGREQFF	TGTGCCAGCAGTGTCGGCGGGGGGAGAGAGCAGTTCTTC
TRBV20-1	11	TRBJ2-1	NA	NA	CTGENYNEQFF	TGCACGGGGGAAAACTACAATGAGCAGTTCTTC
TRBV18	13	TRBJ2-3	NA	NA	CASSPSLTDTQYF	TGTGCCAGCTCACCAAGCCTCACAGATACGCAGTATTTT
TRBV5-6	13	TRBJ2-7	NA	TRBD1	CASSHRTGREQYF	TGCGCCAGCAGCCACAGGACAGGGCGGGAGCAGTACTTC
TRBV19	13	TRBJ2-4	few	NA	CASTGVAKNIQYF	TGTGCCAGTACAGGGGTGGCCAAAAACATTCAGTACTTC